The rows below give T cell receptor beta chains drawn from one sample of a study of cytotoxic CD8 clonotypes in ibrutinib-treated CLL. Assay: immunoSEQ multiplex PCR; the TCRdb copy retains only in-frame clones and omits some. Altogether 50,000 to 65,000 clones are present, approximately 62% being singletons, with the ten largest covering roughly 15%. Sequenced material: PBMCs, taken after 12 months of ibrutinib treatment. The receptors come from a human donor with chronic lymphocytic leukemia. The conserved cysteine and the conserved F or W are not part of the CDR3 here. The order of the fields is CDR3 protein, V gene, J gene.

CDR3 protein: ASSFPLGTQNIQY
V gene: TRBV5-4
J gene: TRBJ2-4

CDR3 protein: ASSGRNEQF
V gene: TRBV7-2
J gene: TRBJ2-1

CDR3 protein: ASSYSPGTEAF
V gene: TRBV6-6
J gene: TRBJ1-1

CDR3 protein: ASSRYRGVTEAF
V gene: TRBV4-1
J gene: TRBJ1-1

CDR3 protein: ASSWGQNYGYT
V gene: TRBV6-5
J gene: TRBJ1-2

CDR3 protein: ASGTGLSGANVLT
V gene: TRBV6-5
J gene: TRBJ2-6

CDR3 protein: ASSYSSGNNEQF
V gene: TRBV6-6
J gene: TRBJ2-1

CDR3 protein: ASSLATSGNIQY
V gene: TRBV5-1
J gene: TRBJ2-4

CDR3 protein: ASSQVQYGYT
V gene: TRBV7-2
J gene: TRBJ1-2

CDR3 protein: ASSLDGSRTDTQY
V gene: TRBV5-4
J gene: TRBJ2-3

CDR3 protein: ASSVESGLAYEQY
V gene: TRBV9
J gene: TRBJ2-7

CDR3 protein: AVASYNSPLH
V gene: TRBV6-6
J gene: TRBJ1-6

CDR3 protein: ASGEPKSSGNTIY
V gene: TRBV6-1
J gene: TRBJ1-3

CDR3 protein: ASSQTGHLLSGQY
V gene: TRBV4-1
J gene: TRBJ2-3

CDR3 protein: ATSNAIGYEQY
V gene: TRBV27
J gene: TRBJ2-7

CDR3 protein: ASSLGQGGLAEAF
V gene: TRBV5-6
J gene: TRBJ1-1

CDR3 protein: ASRTDGRFEKLF
V gene: TRBV7-9
J gene: TRBJ1-4

CDR3 protein: ASSQFAGIGDNEQF
V gene: TRBV4-2
J gene: TRBJ2-1

CDR3 protein: ASSYDSSRQGTQY
V gene: TRBV6-5
J gene: TRBJ2-5

CDR3 protein: ASSSFLSGANVLT
V gene: TRBV28
J gene: TRBJ2-6

CDR3 protein: ASSSSGPYNEQF
V gene: TRBV6-1
J gene: TRBJ2-1

CDR3 protein: ASSQERTGANYGYT
V gene: TRBV4-1
J gene: TRBJ1-2

CDR3 protein: ASSTQAGGYNEQF
V gene: TRBV19
J gene: TRBJ2-1

CDR3 protein: ASMYFHEYGYT
V gene: TRBV2
J gene: TRBJ1-2

CDR3 protein: ASSLDLLGRGGTGELF
V gene: TRBV11-3
J gene: TRBJ2-2

CDR3 protein: ASSELRADEAF
V gene: TRBV6-6
J gene: TRBJ1-1

CDR3 protein: ASSLDANYGYT
V gene: TRBV11-2
J gene: TRBJ1-2

CDR3 protein: ASSGTRSASSYNEQF
V gene: TRBV9
J gene: TRBJ2-1

CDR3 protein: ASTLTGWHEQF
V gene: TRBV7-2
J gene: TRBJ2-1

CDR3 protein: ASSQADRLAGSGEQY
V gene: TRBV4-2
J gene: TRBJ2-7

CDR3 protein: ASSPLGGVNHGYT
V gene: TRBV6-5
J gene: TRBJ1-2

CDR3 protein: ASSYSEGGNEQY
V gene: TRBV6-6
J gene: TRBJ2-7

CDR3 protein: ASSAGGRALH
V gene: TRBV2
J gene: TRBJ1-6

CDR3 protein: ASRKDARGRVYYGYT
V gene: TRBV28
J gene: TRBJ1-2

CDR3 protein: ASSLYPGRVTGELF
V gene: TRBV5-1
J gene: TRBJ2-2

CDR3 protein: ASSKDRNTGELF
V gene: TRBV6-4
J gene: TRBJ2-2

CDR3 protein: ASSLLGQGGYT
V gene: TRBV5-4
J gene: TRBJ1-2

CDR3 protein: ASTRDSEKLF
V gene: TRBV2
J gene: TRBJ1-4

CDR3 protein: ASSLSGTTNEKLF
V gene: TRBV28
J gene: TRBJ1-4

CDR3 protein: ASSEFYGRFNEQF
V gene: TRBV5-1
J gene: TRBJ2-1

CDR3 protein: ASSPGGQGNLEQY
V gene: TRBV18
J gene: TRBJ2-7

CDR3 protein: ASTPLGGPADTQY
V gene: TRBV5-6
J gene: TRBJ2-3

CDR3 protein: ASSLLETGYEQY
V gene: TRBV19
J gene: TRBJ2-7

CDR3 protein: ATSRDGTAKF
V gene: TRBV15
J gene: TRBJ2-1

CDR3 protein: ASSSGTLPYGYT
V gene: TRBV19
J gene: TRBJ1-2

CDR3 protein: ASSVDAVNQY
V gene: TRBV9
J gene: TRBJ2-5

CDR3 protein: ASSLGTSGINEQF
V gene: TRBV11-3
J gene: TRBJ2-1

CDR3 protein: ASSLEYETQY
V gene: TRBV4-2
J gene: TRBJ2-5